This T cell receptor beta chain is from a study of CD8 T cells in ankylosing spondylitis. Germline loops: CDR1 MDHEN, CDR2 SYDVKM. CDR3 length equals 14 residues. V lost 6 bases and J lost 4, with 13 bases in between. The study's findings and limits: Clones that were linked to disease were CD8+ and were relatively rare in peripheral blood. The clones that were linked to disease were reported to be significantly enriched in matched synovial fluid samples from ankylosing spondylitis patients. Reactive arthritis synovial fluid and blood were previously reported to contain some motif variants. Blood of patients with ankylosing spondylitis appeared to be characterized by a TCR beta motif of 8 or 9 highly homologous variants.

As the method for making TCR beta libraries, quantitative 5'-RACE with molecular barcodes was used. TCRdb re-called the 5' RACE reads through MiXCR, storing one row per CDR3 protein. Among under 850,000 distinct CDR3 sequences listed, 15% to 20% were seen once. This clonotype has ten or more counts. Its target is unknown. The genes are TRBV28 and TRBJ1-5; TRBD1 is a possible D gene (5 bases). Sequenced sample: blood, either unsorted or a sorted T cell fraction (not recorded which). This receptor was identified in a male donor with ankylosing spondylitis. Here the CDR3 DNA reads TGTGCCAGCAGGGACGACAGCTGGAATCAGCCCCAGCATTTT. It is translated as CASRDDSWNQPQHF.